What follows are 17 T cell receptor beta chains derived from one specimen sequenced in a study of cytomegalovirus exposure and HLA in healthy donors. PCR involved 60 Vbeta and 13 Jbeta primers. Clones were read by immunoSEQ multiplex PCR, and TCRdb kept only the in-frame ones, dropping some. This sample has 150,000 to 180,000 clones, with approximately 80% found just once. The specimen sequenced was PBMCs. These receptors all come from a man aged 25-45 years in good health and CMV-seropositive.

This clone was detected a few times. This chain uses TRBV6-5 with TRBJ2-7, with TRBD1 matching over 7 bases. J was trimmed by 3 bases and V by 6 bases; bases with no gene match: 11. This CDR3 comprises 15 residues. CDR1 is MNHEY, CDR2 SVGAGI, per germline. The chain's CDR3 is CASRPDRVHFYEQYF. The DNA of the CDR3 is TGTGCCAGCAGACCCGACAGGGTACATTTCTACGAGCAGTACTTC.

This chain uses TRBV15 with TRBJ1-4; D gene ambiguous. The CDR3 totals 15 residues. The germline CDR1 and CDR2 sequences are LNHNV and YYDKDF (reference sequence). V was pared by 0 bases and J by 5 bases, with 10 bases between. In DNA form, the CDR3 reads TGTGCCACCAGCAGAGAGCGGCGCCTGAATGAAAAACTGTTTTTT. As protein: CATSRERRLNEKLFF.

The genes are TRBV15 and TRBJ2-7; D not certain. CDR3 size: 14 residues. The germline V and J ends were trimmed by 5 bases and 4 bases, with 15 bases remaining between them. The germline CDR1 and CDR2 sequences are LNHNV and YYDKDF (reference sequence). The DNA for the CDR3 is TGTGCCACCAGCCGAAGCCATCAATTATACGAGCAGTACTTC. This encodes CATSRSHQLYEQYF.

This CDR3 is CAISEGWGVYNEQFF. Written as DNA, the CDR3 is TGTGCCATCAGTGAGGGATGGGGGGTCTACAATGAGCAGTTCTTC. The chain recombines TRBV10-3 with TRBJ2-1, with D possibly being TRBD2 (6 bases). The CDR3 is 15 amino acids. V dropped 2 bases and J dropped 3 bases, with 11 bases sitting between them. Germline assignment: CDR1 ENHRY and CDR2 SYGVKD.

The gene calls are TRBV28 and TRBJ1-3, with a tentative D call TRBD1 (5 bases). The CDR3 extends over 16 amino acids. The V gene's germline CDR1 is MDHEN and CDR2 SYDVKM. Between the trimmed V and J ends, which lost 8 bases and 0 bases, there was a span of 17 bases. CDR3 DNA sequence: TGTGCCAGCCAAGTCCCCCAGGGCCTCTCTGGAAACACCATATATTTT. Its protein is CASQVPQGLSGNTIYF. The full variable domain, in which reference TRBV28 and TRBJ1-3 provide the parts outside the CDR3, is DVKVTQSSRYLVKRTGEKVFLECVQDMDHENMFWYRQDPGLGLRLIYFSYDVKMKEKGDIPEGYSVSREKKERFSLILESASTNQTSMYLCASQVPQGLSGNTIYFGEGSWLTVV.

This chain joins TRBV11-1 and TRBJ2-7; weak D call: TRBD2 (6 bases). This CDR3 comprises 15 residues. V lost 2 bases, J lost 5 bases, and 16 bases lay in between. Germline CDR1 is SGHAT and CDR2 is FQDESV (reference sequence). As DNA, the CDR3 is TGTGCCAGCAGCTTAATAGGAGGGTTCTTACACGAGCAGTACTTC. It translates to CASSLIGGFLHEQYF. The full variable domain, completed using reference TRBV11-1 and TRBJ2-7, is EAEVAQSPRYKITEKSQAVAFWCDPISGHATLYWYRQILGQGPELLVQFQDESVVDDSQLPKDRFSAERLKGVDSTLKIQPAELGDSAMYLCASSLIGGFLHEQYFGPGTRLTVT.

The chain recombines TRBV18 with TRBJ2-1; 9 bases line up with TRBD1. The CDR3 runs to 14 residues. V gave up 3 bases and J gave up 7 bases; unmatched junction bases: 4. Germline V lookup: CDR1 KGHSH, CDR2 LQKENI. CDR3 loop: CASSPRQGENEQFF. The CDR3 DNA reads as TGTGCCAGCTCACCCCGACAGGGGGAAAATGAGCAGTTCTTC.

The chain joins TRBV5-8 to TRBJ2-1, with D maybe TRBD2 (6 bases). CDR1 is SGHTS and CDR2 is YDEGEE in the germline V gene. The CDR3 has 16 amino acids. Trimming left V 1 base short and J 0 bases short, with 11 bases between. CDR3 bases: TGTGCCAGCAGCTTGATCGCCGGGGGCTCCTACAATGAGCAGTTCTTC. Its protein is CASSLIAGGSYNEQFF.

The rearrangement links TRBV4-2 to TRBJ2-7; TRBD2 is a possible D gene (6 bases). The CDR3 loop spans 16 amino acids. Germline CDR1 reads LGHNA; CDR2 reads YNFKEQ. V gave up 4 bases and J gave up 4 bases, with 20 bases separating them. CDR3 sequence: CASSRSAGTSVYEQYF. Here the CDR3 DNA reads TGTGCCAGCAGCCGATCCGCCGGGACTTCTGTATACGAGCAGTACTTC.

In this sample, this clone turned up once. This sequence joins TRBV19 and TRBJ1-5; D is possibly TRBD1 (5 bases). V was cut by 6 bases and J by 4 bases, with 16 bases left in between. CDR1 and CDR2 (germline): LNHDA, SQIVND (reference sequence). The CDR3 consists of 15 residues. DNA for the CDR3: TGTGCCAGTAGGGTGGTGACAGAAGTAAATCAGCCCCAGCATTTT. Its translation: CASRVVTEVNQPQHF.

This clone was counted a few times. The rearrangement uses TRBV30 and TRBJ2-5, with D tentatively TRBD2 (5 bases). Germline-derived CDR1 and CDR2 are GTSNPN and SVGIG (reference sequence). This CDR3 region has 17 residues. The V end was cut by 0 bases, the J end by 3 bases, with 20 bases between. CDR3 sequence: CAWSVRSGVRVEETQYF. In DNA form, the CDR3 reads TGTGCCTGGAGTGTAAGGTCCGGGGTAAGAGTGGAAGAGACCCAGTACTTC. The complete variable domain, with remaining parts taken from reference TRBV30 and TRBJ2-5, reads SQTIHQWPATLVQPVGSPLSLECTVEGTSNPNLYWYRQAAGRGLQLLFYSVGIGQISSEVPQNLSASRPQDRQFILSSKKLLLSDSGFYLCAWSVRSGVRVEETQYFGPGTRLLVL.

On this clone itself: An end of the junction does not agree with germline; a read error may underlie this. The chain is built from TRBV30 and TRBJ2-7; TRBD1 agrees at 7 bases. CDR1 and CDR2 (germline): GTSNPN, SVGIG (reference sequence). The CDR3 is 13 amino acids. The CDR3 sequence is CARRDRASYEQYF. The CDR3 DNA is TGTGCCCGGAGAGACAGGGCCTCCTACGAGCAGTACTTC.

This clone was seen only a few times. J is TRBJ2-5 and V is TRBV7-9; tentatively, D is TRBD2 (5 bases). The better agreement between TRBJ2-7 and the DNA end casts doubt on the J call. The germline V gene encodes CDR1 SEHNR and CDR2 FQNEAQ (reference sequence). The CDR3 contains 15 residues. CDR3 region: CASSLLDGIEYEQYF. The CDR3 DNA follows: TGTGCCAGCAGCTTATTGGACGGGATCGAGTACGAGCAGTACTTC.

The chain uses TRBV28 and TRBJ1-1; D is unresolved. V lost 2 bases and J 1 base, leaving 14 bases between the germline ends. Germline V gene data show CDR1 as MDHEN and CDR2 as SYDVKM. CDR3 length: 16 amino acids. The CDR3 nucleotides read TGTGCCAGCAGTTTAAAGTTCCTGGGCACGAACACTGAAGCTTTCTTT. This codes for CASSLKFLGTNTEAFF.

The chain is built from TRBV5-4 and TRBJ2-7; a possible D gene is TRBD1 (5 bases). Germline CDR1 reads SGHNT; CDR2 reads YYREEE (reference sequence). Trimming removed 1 base at V and 0 bases at J, with 11 bases between. The CDR3 loop spans 15 amino acids. Here the CDR3 reads CASSLWGTSSYEQYF. The CDR3 nucleotides read TGTGCCAGCAGCTTGTGGGGCACGAGCTCCTACGAGCAGTACTTC.

J is TRBJ1-5 and V is TRBV19, with TRBD1 identical over 7 bases. V lost 5 bases to trimming and J lost 6 bases; unmatched junction nucleotides: 10. The CDR3 is 15 amino acids. In germline, CDR1 is LNHDA, CDR2 SQIVND (reference sequence). The CDR3 DNA follows: TGTGCCAGTAGTGGTGGACAGGCGTGGGGTCAGCCCCAGCATTTT. It translates to CASSGGQAWGQPQHF.

The chain recombines TRBV23-1 with TRBJ2-3, with 14 bases lining up with TRBD2. TRBV23-1 counts as an open reading frame of uncertain function. Trimming took 3 bases from V and 2 from J; bases not matched to a gene: 10. This CDR3 is built from 19 residues. CDR3 in amino acids: CASSHSGTSGRNPTDTQYF. CDR3 bases: TGCGCCAGCAGTCACTCCGGGACTAGCGGGAGAAACCCCACAGATACGCAGTATTTT.